The 23 T cell receptor beta chains listed next were all sequenced from one sample in a study of blood T cell repertoires in COVID-19. Measured with immunoSEQ multiplex PCR; TCRdb has only the in-frame clones, and not every one. The table records about 140,000 clones, over 70% of them present only once. Sample: peripheral blood. These receptor sequences come from a man aged 50 or older with active or convalescent COVID-19.

A remark on this clone: The sample carries other DNA sequences with the same CDR3. J is TRBJ1-1 and V is TRBV10-3; 8 positions match TRBD1. V lost 6 bases and J lost 1; bases outside the gene matches: 4. Germline CDR1 ENHRY, CDR2 SYGVKD. The CDR3 loop spans 14 amino acids. In nucleotides, the CDR3 is TGTGCCATCAGCGGGCAGGGGGCGAACACTGAAGCTTTCTTT. This sequence encodes CAISGQGANTEAFF.

The chain is built from TRBV7-2 and TRBJ2-7; 12 nucleotides align to TRBD2. Germline-derived CDR1 and CDR2 are SGHTA and FQGNSA. The CDR3 length is 15 residues. With V trimmed by 5 bases and J by 5 bases, 7 bases remained unmatched. CDR3 nucleotide sequence: TGTGCCAGCAGCCCGACTAGCGGGAGCGGAAACGAGCAGTACTTC. This encodes CASSPTSGSGNEQYF.

The CDR3 reads CASSLQGTDTQYF. For the CDR3, the DNA is TGTGCCAGCTCACTACAGGGGACAGATACGCAGTATTTT. The chain uses TRBV18 and TRBJ2-3, with TRBD1 identical over 7 bases. There are 13 residues in the CDR3. CDR1 and CDR2 (germline): KGHSH, LQKENI. V dropped 4 bases and J dropped 3; count of bases not matched to a gene: 1.

The chain uses TRBV2 and TRBJ1-2, with D perhaps matching TRBD1 (6 bases). The germline CDR1 and CDR2 sequences are SNHLY and FYNNEI. The CDR3 runs 13 residues. V gave up 6 bases and J gave up 6 bases, with 14 bases separating them. The CDR3 DNA reads TGTGCCAGCAGCACAGGGTTGGTCGATGGCTACACCTTC. Amino acid sequence: CASSTGLVDGYTF.

The chain employs TRBV4-1 and TRBJ2-5; 10 bases align to TRBD1. CDR1 and CDR2 (germline): MGHRA, YSYEKL. The junction had 3 bases not matched to a gene; V was cut back by 1 base and J by 4 bases. The CDR3 runs to 15 residues. CDR3 amino acids: CASSQGQGARETQYF. CDR3 DNA: TGCGCCAGCAGCCAAGGACAGGGGGCTAGAGAGACCCAGTACTTC.

Details on this clone: At one end the junction does not follow the germline gene, possibly because of a read error. The rearrangement uses TRBV2 and TRBJ2-7; the D is unclear. This CDR3 spans 8 amino acids. CDR1 is SNHLY and CDR2 is FYNNEI in the germline V gene. In DNA, the CDR3 is TGTGCCAGCAGTGAGTGGCATTTC. Its translation is CASSEWHF.

The chain couples TRBV28 to TRBJ1-1; TRBD1 might be the D (6 bases). V lost 3 bases and J lost 0, with 17 bases in between. This CDR3 is 17 amino acids long. CDR1 MDHEN and CDR2 SYDVKM come from the germline V gene. The CDR3 DNA is TGTGCCAGCAGTTTCGTCAAAGGGAGGGGGATGAACACTGAAGCTTTCTTT. Protein: CASSFVKGRGMNTEAFF.

In DNA, the CDR3 is TGTGCCAGCAAGGGGACTACAAATCACAATGAGCAGTTCTTC. It specifies CASKGTTNHNEQFF. The V and J genes are TRBV6-5 and TRBJ2-1, with 7 nucleotides matching TRBD2. The CDR3 length is 14 residues. Germline-derived CDR1 and CDR2 are MNHEY and SVGAGI. The J segment lost 5 bases and the V segment lost 7 bases, leaving 8 bases of the junction unmatched.

This clone was counted between two and nine times. The chain links TRBV10-3 to TRBJ2-3; 11 bases are a match to TRBD2. After removal of 3 bases from V and 5 bases from J, the junction contained 4 bases not matched to a gene. CDR1 and CDR2 (germline): ENHRY, SYGVKD. The CDR3 has 15 amino acids. DNA of the CDR3: TGTGCCATCAGTGACTGGCTAGCGGGAGGAGATACGCAGTATTTT. As protein: CAISDWLAGGDTQYF.

This clone is medium-sized in the sample. The rearrangement links TRBV28 to TRBJ2-7; D remains ambiguous. The length of the CDR3 is 11 residues. Per germline, CDR1 MDHEN and CDR2 SYDVKM. Trimming left V 3 bases short and J 5 bases short, with 5 bases between. This CDR3 reads CASSFPDEQYF. For the CDR3, the DNA is TGTGCCAGCAGTTTTCCAGACGAGCAGTACTTC. Using reference TRBV28 and TRBJ2-7 for the parts outside the CDR3, the full variable domain is DVKVTQSSRYLVKRTGEKVFLECVQDMDHENMFWYRQDPGLGLRLIYFSYDVKMKEKGDIPEGYSVSREKKERFSLILESASTNQTSMYLCASSFPDEQYFGPGTRLTVT.

The chain employs TRBV14 and TRBJ2-7, with D possibly TRBD2 on 6 matching bases. Trimming took 1 base from V and 0 from J, leaving 10 bases between them. Germline values: CDR1 SGHDN, CDR2 FVKESK. There are 15 residues in the CDR3. The CDR3 sequence: CASSQGRESSYEQYF. CDR3 coding DNA: TGTGCCAGCAGCCAAGGACGGGAGTCCTCCTACGAGCAGTACTTC.

The rearrangement joins TRBV15 to TRBJ1-6; 11 nucleotides line up with TRBD1. V lost 0 bases and J lost 0; bases outside the gene matches: 10. CDR1 is LNHNV, CDR2 YYDKDF, per germline (reference sequence). This CDR3 contains 21 residues. The CDR3 region is CATSRDSGGTGGSSYNSPLHF. CDR3 nucleotides: TGTGCCACCAGCAGAGATAGCGGCGGGACAGGGGGTAGCTCCTATAATTCACCCCTCCACTTT.

The rearrangement joins TRBV27 to TRBJ1-5; the D gene is possibly TRBD1 (5 bases). The CDR3 is 16 amino acids. The ends were cut back, 1 base at V and 4 bases at J, with 14 bases in the middle. Germline CDR1 and CDR2: MNHEY and SMNVEV (reference sequence). The CDR3 loop is CASSLWGGDGNQPQHF. CDR3 DNA sequence: TGTGCCAGCAGTTTATGGGGGGGAGACGGGAATCAGCCCCAGCATTTT.

The V call is TRBV7-9, the J call TRBJ2-7; D is perhaps TRBD2 (6 bases). V lost 4 bases and J 4 bases, leaving 23 bases between the germline ends. The CDR3 has 17 amino acids. Germline loops: CDR1 SEHNR, CDR2 FQNEAQ (reference sequence). In DNA, the CDR3 is TGTGCCAGCAGCTACCTCGGGGGACGGCAAGCGCCTTACGAGCAGTACTTC. It yields the protein CASSYLGGRQAPYEQYF.

V is TRBV14 and J is TRBJ2-7; D may be TRBD2 (6 bases). CDR3 length: 16 residues. The V gene's germline CDR1 is SGHDN and CDR2 FVKESK. The germline V and J ends were trimmed by 4 bases and 2 bases, with 18 bases remaining between them. CDR3 bases: TGTGCCAGCAGCCTAGGAGTGCGGGAATTCGCCTACGAGCAGTACTTC. Translating gives CASSLGVREFAYEQYF.

This clone was found once. Written as DNA, the CDR3 is TGTGCCAGCAGCTTGGACGGGAGGTTCTACAATGAGCAGTTCTTC. This sequence encodes CASSLDGRFYNEQFF. The rearrangement links TRBV5-6 to TRBJ2-1; the match to TRBD2 covers 7 bases. Unmatched junction bases numbered 3, after V lost 0 bases and J lost 3 bases. The CDR3 contains 15 residues. Germline V CDR1 and CDR2: SGHDT, YYEEEE. The full variable domain, in which reference TRBV5-6 and TRBJ2-1 provide the parts outside the CDR3, is DAGVTQSPTHLIKTRGQQVTLRCSPKSGHDTVSWYQQALGQGPQFIFQYYEEEERQRGNFPDRFSGHQFPNYSSELNVNALLLGDSALYLCASSLDGRFYNEQFFGPGTRLTVL.

V usage is TRBV20-1 and J usage is TRBJ1-1; 9 positions match TRBD1. With 6 bases clipped from V and 11 bases from J, the junction kept 7 bases outside the gene matches. Germline loops: CDR1 DFQATT, CDR2 SNEGSKA (reference sequence). The CDR3 has 11 amino acids. CDR3 in amino acids: CSAQQGAQAFF. Written as DNA, the CDR3 is TGCAGTGCCCAACAGGGGGCTCAGGCTTTCTTT.

This clone has only one observation. V and J are TRBV9 and TRBJ2-7, with TRBD2 matching over 9 bases. V trimming: 4 bases; J trimming: 4 bases; junction bases outside the gene matches: 9. The CDR3 loop spans 15 amino acids. CDR1 and CDR2 from the germline V gene are SGDLS and YYNGEE. The CDR3 loop is CASSPVAGANYEQYF. For the CDR3, the DNA is TGTGCCAGCAGCCCGGTAGCGGGAGCCAATTACGAGCAGTACTTC.

This chain's CDR3 is CASSLGGTPSNYGYTF. In nucleotides, the CDR3 is TGTGCCAGCAGCTTAGGGGGGACACCATCCAACTATGGCTACACCTTC. V is TRBV11-2 and J is TRBJ1-2, with a possible D match to TRBD1 (6 bases). The germline V gene encodes CDR1 SGHAT and CDR2 FQNNGV. The CDR3 covers 16 residues. Trimming removed 1 base from V and 2 bases from J, with 14 bases in between.

The chain is built from TRBV28 and TRBJ1-5, with D perhaps TRBD1 (5 bases). V was pared by 0 bases and J by 7 bases, with 19 bases between. CDR3 length: 17 residues. Germline V CDR1 and CDR2: MDHEN, SYDVKM. In nucleotides, the CDR3 is TGTGCCAGCAGTTTATGGAGCGGGGGAAGGATGGCCCAGCCCCAGCATTTT. Its translation: CASSLWSGGRMAQPQHF.

The chain carries TRBV28 and TRBJ2-4; 11 bases map to TRBD1. The CDR3 consists of 14 residues. V was pared by 6 bases and J by 8 bases, with 6 bases of the junction left unmatched. CDR1 and CDR2 from the germline V gene are MDHEN and SYDVKM. The CDR3 loop is CASRTRDRGYIQYF. The CDR3 DNA follows: TGTGCCAGCAGAACCCGGGACAGGGGGTACATTCAGTACTTC.

The rearrangement links TRBV5-4 to TRBJ2-5; D gene unclear. Trimming shortened V by 2 bases and J by 1 base, and 9 bases separated the two germline ends. Germline loops: CDR1 SGHNT, CDR2 YYREEE (reference sequence). The CDR3 extends over 14 amino acids. For the CDR3, the DNA is TGTGCCAGCAGCTTCGGAGACTCCCAAGAGACCCAGTACTTC. It codes for CASSFGDSQETQYF.

The chain uses TRBV6-5 and TRBJ2-3, with a tentative D call TRBD1 (7 bases). The germline V gene encodes CDR1 MNHEY and CDR2 SVGAGI. There are 14 residues in the CDR3. Trimming removed 10 bases at V and 3 bases at J, with 17 bases between. The DNA for the CDR3 is TGTGCCATCTCGAGGACAGGAGGGACAGATACGCAGTATTTT. It yields the protein CAISRTGGTDTQYF.